The 9 T cell receptor beta chains listed next were all sequenced from one sample in a study of cytomegalovirus exposure and HLA in healthy donors. The primer mix had 60 Vbeta and 13 Jbeta primers. Here immunoSEQ multiplex PCR was the method, and the copy in TCRdb shows in-frame clones only, minus some. The data show a few hundred thousand clones, approximately 84% seen once. Input material: PBMCs. These receptors were collected from a woman aged 40 to 50 in good health and CMV-seropositive.

This chain connects TRBV6-5 to TRBJ1-1; D is possibly TRBD1 (6 bases). This CDR3 has 13 amino acids. From germline, CDR1 is MNHEY and CDR2 SVGAGI. V was pared by 5 bases and J by 4 bases, with 11 bases between. This CDR3 reads CASSEGELTEAFF. The CDR3 nucleotides read TGTGCCAGCAGTGAGGGGGAACTCACTGAAGCTTTCTTT.

The chain has TRBV15 and TRBJ2-1, with D perhaps matching TRBD1 (5 bases). V dropped 0 bases and J dropped 10 bases, with 16 bases sitting between them. Germline V gene data show CDR1 as LNHNV and CDR2 as YYDKDF (reference sequence). This CDR3 region has 15 residues. CDR3 amino acids: CATSRDQGASSEQFF. As DNA, the CDR3 is TGTGCCACCAGCAGAGATCAAGGGGCTTCCTCCGAGCAGTTCTTC.

This chain links TRBV18 with TRBJ2-3, with TRBD2 identical over 14 bases. The CDR3 covers 17 residues. From germline, CDR1 is KGHSH and CDR2 LQKENI. The trim removed 2 bases at V and 1 base at J, leaving 2 bases unmatched. The CDR3 nucleotides are TGTGCCAGCTCACCATTGGGACTAGCGGGAGGCACAGATACGCAGTATTTT. Its translation: CASSPLGLAGGTDTQYF.

The chain uses TRBV7-9 and TRBJ1-1; D remains ambiguous. Germline V gene sequence: CDR1 SEHNR, CDR2 FQNEAQ (reference sequence). V was shortened by 7 bases and J by 0 bases, with 12 bases between the two germline ends. The CDR3 has 14 amino acids. CDR3 region: CASIVGGLNTEAFF. The CDR3 DNA reads TGTGCCAGCATCGTGGGAGGTCTGAACACTGAAGCTTTCTTT.

V gene TRBV27 combines with J gene TRBJ2-7; 7 bases are a match to TRBD1. CDR3 size: 15 residues. J was trimmed by 5 bases and V by 2 bases; bases with no gene match: 9. Germline CDR1 MNHEY, CDR2 SMNVEV (reference sequence). For the CDR3, the DNA is TGTGCCAGCAGTTTAGTCGGGACAGCCCCGCACGAGCAGTACTTC. Protein sequence: CASSLVGTAPHEQYF.

This clone was observed a few times. The chain uses TRBV14 and TRBJ2-1; weak D call: TRBD2 (5 bases). Germline CDR1 reads SGHDN; CDR2 reads FVKESK. Trimming removed 0 bases at V and 4 bases at J, with 10 bases between. The CDR3 totals 15 residues. This CDR3 reads CASSQDWTGYNEQFF. The CDR3 DNA is TGTGCCAGCAGCCAAGATTGGACGGGATACAATGAGCAGTTCTTC.

J is TRBJ1-1 and V is TRBV9; 9 nucleotides line up with TRBD1. V dropped 2 bases and J dropped 0; count of bases not matched to a gene: 2. This CDR3 comprises 15 residues. From germline, CDR1 is SGDLS and CDR2 YYNGEE. The CDR3 DNA sequence: TGTGCCAGCAGCGTCGGGGACAGGGTGAACACTGAAGCTTTCTTT. This sequence encodes CASSVGDRVNTEAFF.

V usage is TRBV30 and J usage is TRBJ2-5; 9 bases agree with TRBD2. There are 15 residues in the CDR3. CDR1 is GTSNPN and CDR2 is SVGIG in the germline V gene (reference sequence). V trimming: 5 bases; J trimming: 3 bases; junction bases outside the gene matches: 10. CDR3 DNA: TGTGCCTGGGATAGCGGGAGCGTAGCTAAAGAGACCCAGTACTTC. This gives the protein CAWDSGSVAKETQYF.

V and J are TRBV6-6 and TRBJ2-1, with 9 bases identical to TRBD1. This CDR3 comprises 16 residues. The V gene end was trimmed by 7 bases and the J gene end by 1 base; junction bases not matched to a gene: 8. CDR1 is MNHNY, CDR2 SVGAGI, per germline (reference sequence). The CDR3 loop is CASTKQGAVSYNEQFF. As DNA, the CDR3 is TGTGCCAGCACCAAACAGGGGGCGGTATCCTACAATGAGCAGTTCTTC.